These 9 T cell receptor beta chains share one sample of origin, sequenced in a study of cytomegalovirus exposure and HLA in healthy donors. PCR was performed using 60 Vbeta and 13 Jbeta primers. TCRdb's table, derived via immunoSEQ multiplex PCR, lists solely in-frame clones and lacks some. Of tens of thousands of clones listed, less than 75% are singletons. The sample was PBMCs. The source is a man in his forties or fifties in good health and CMV-seropositive.

V and J are TRBV7-9 and TRBJ2-4, with TRBD2 identical over 7 bases. Germline V CDR1 and CDR2: SEHNR, FQNEAQ (reference sequence). V lost 0 bases to trimming and J lost 2 bases; unmatched junction nucleotides: 7. The CDR3 totals 17 residues. CDR3 nucleotides: TGTGCCAGCAGCTTAGCGGCGGGGGAGGTGACCAAAAACATTCAGTACTTC. Translated, it gives CASSLAAGEVTKNIQYF.

The rearrangement uses TRBV5-6 and TRBJ2-7, with D possibly being TRBD1 (6 bases). This CDR3 region has 12 residues. Trimming stripped 4 bases from V and 7 bases from J, with 12 bases between. From germline, CDR1 is SGHDT and CDR2 YYEEEE. CDR3 amino acids: CASSRIDREQYF. CDR3 DNA sequence: TGTGCCAGCAGCCGGATTGACAGGGAGCAGTACTTC. The whole variable domain, filled in from reference TRBV5-6 and TRBJ2-7, reads DAGVTQSPTHLIKTRGQQVTLRCSPKSGHDTVSWYQQALGQGPQFIFQYYEEEERQRGNFPDRFSGHQFPNYSSELNVNALLLGDSALYLCASSRIDREQYFGPGTRLTVT.

V and J are TRBV29-1 and TRBJ1-2; weak D call: TRBD1 (5 bases). The germline CDR1 and CDR2 sequences are SQVTM and ANQGSEA. This CDR3 region has 14 residues. V was clipped by 1 base and J by 8 bases, with 17 bases between them. The CDR3 reads CSVEASPGVRGYTF. The CDR3, as DNA: TGCAGCGTTGAAGCTTCCCCGGGGGTGCGGGGCTACACCTTC.

As for this clone: One end of the junction does not line up with germline, which may come from a read error. This chain joins TRBV7-9 and TRBJ2-2; 7 bases align to TRBD1. CDR1 SEHNR and CDR2 FQNEAQ come from the germline V gene (reference sequence). This CDR3 has 16 residues. The CDR3 loop reads CTSSRKQGTNTGELFF. CDR3 DNA sequence: TGTACCAGCAGCCGGAAACAGGGGACGAACACCGGGGAGCTGTTTTTT.

Worth noting for this clone: Relative to the germline gene, one junction end is altered; a read error may explain this. CDR3 sequence: CASTASSEENQYF. The DNA of the CDR3 is TGTGCCAGCACCGCGTCCTCCGAAGAGAACCAGTACTTC. The chain couples TRBV7-8 to TRBJ2-5; D ambiguous. The germline CDR1 and CDR2 sequences are SGHVS and FQNEAQ. The CDR3 has 13 amino acids.

This clone has more than one count but fewer than ten. The V and J genes are TRBV5-1 and TRBJ1-1, with D uncertain. Trimming stripped 3 bases from V and 6 bases from J, with 18 bases between. The V gene's germline CDR1 is SGHRS and CDR2 YFSETQ. This CDR3 contains 15 residues. CDR3 DNA: TGCGCCAGCAGCTCGGAACCGGGTGGAAGGTCTGAAGCTTTCTTT. This sequence encodes CASSSEPGGRSEAFF.

The V and J genes are TRBV7-2 and TRBJ2-7; 12 nucleotides match TRBD2. This CDR3 spans 15 amino acids. Germline V gene data show CDR1 as SGHTA and CDR2 as FQGNSA. The V and J ends lost 5 bases and 7 bases, in that order; junction bases with no gene match: 9. CDR3 protein: CASSPQLAGGQEQYF. The CDR3 region has the DNA TGTGCCAGCAGCCCTCAACTAGCGGGGGGCCAAGAGCAGTACTTC.

This clone has a handful of counts. CDR3 in amino acids: CASSRPGERTQYF. CDR3 bases: TGCGCCAGCAGCCGTCCTGGGGAGCGTACGCAGTATTTT. The chain carries TRBV4-1 and TRBJ2-3, with D possibly matching TRBD2 (5 bases). This CDR3 has 13 amino acids. Germline V lookup: CDR1 MGHRA, CDR2 YSYEKL. The V end was cut by 4 bases, the J end by 8 bases, with 13 bases between.

The chain links TRBV7-8 to TRBJ2-3; TRBD1 aligns across 9 bases. CDR1 and CDR2 (germline): SGHVS, FQNEAQ. Trimming at V came to 3 bases and at J to 2 bases, leaving 3 bases not matched to a gene. CDR3 size: 15 residues. The CDR3 sequence is CASSFEQGATDTQYF. CDR3 bases: TGTGCCAGCAGCTTTGAACAGGGGGCCACAGATACGCAGTATTTT. The full variable domain, its missing parts supplied by reference TRBV7-8 and TRBJ2-3, is GAGVSQSPRYKVAKRGQDVALRCDPISGHVSLFWYQQALGQGPEFLTYFQNEAQLDKSGLPSDRFFAERPEGSVSTLKIQRTQQEDSAVYLCASSFEQGATDTQYFGPGTRLTVL.